Each of the 7 T cell receptor beta chains below was sequenced from the same sample in a study of regulatory T cells in long-lasting Graves disease. Time point of the sample: newly diagnosed GD, antithyroid drugs for less than 3 months. RNA isolated from PBMCs was used to make the TCR library. Construction of the TCR beta libraries employed iRepertoire HTBI primers in conjunction with Arm-PCR of CDR3 regions. TCRdb passed the multiplex PCR reads through MiXCR, listing each CDR3 protein once. The sample holds approximately 470,000 distinct CDR3 sequences; 15% to 20% are singletons and the top ten take approximately 12%. The same data also contributed to another study, on T cells in Graves' hyperthyroidism and ophthalmopathy.

The starting material was peripheral blood mononuclear cells (PBMCs), obtained at new diagnosis, from a patient treated with antithyroid drugs. The receptors were gathered from a man aged 40-49 years with Graves disease.

This clonotype was seen at least ten times. CDR3 sequence (DNA): TGTGCCAGCAGACAACAGGGGATCAACGAGCAGTACTTC. Translation: CASRQQGINEQYF. The gene calls are TRBV12-3 or TRBV12-4 and TRBJ2-7; 7 nucleotides align to TRBD1. CDR3 size: 13 residues. J lost 5 bases, V lost 6 bases, and 7 bases had no gene match.

The rearrangement links TRBV29-1 to TRBJ2-1, with 10 bases that match TRBD1. Trimming cost V 6 bases and J 5 bases; bases outside gene matches: 10. The CDR3 length is 15 residues. The germline CDR1 and CDR2 sequences are SQVTM and ANQGSEA. In DNA form, the CDR3 reads TGCAGCGTAGACCGGGACAGGGGCCTCAACAATGAGCAGTTCTTC. It specifies CSVDRDRGLNNEQFF.

This clonotype was seen a few times. The V gene is TRBV6-9, the J gene TRBJ1-3; D might be TRBD1 (6 bases). Germline-derived CDR1 and CDR2 are MNHGY and SVAAGI. The CDR3 totals 18 residues. The V and J ends lost 2 bases and 2 bases respectively, with 19 bases between them. CDR3 residues: CASSYRSLGRGTGNTIYF. In nucleotides, the CDR3 is TGTGCCAGCAGTTATAGATCCCTGGGCAGGGGAACTGGAAACACCATATATTTT.

This clonotype was recorded many times. The chain carries TRBV18 and TRBJ1-1; no clear D. The V and J ends lost 9 bases and 6 bases respectively, with 11 bases between them. CDR1 is KGHSH and CDR2 is LQKENI in the germline V gene. CDR3 length: 11 amino acids. DNA of the CDR3: TGTGCCAGTTCTAGTGGGCCTGAAGCTTTCTTT. Translating gives CASSSGPEAFF.

This clonotype was seen more than once but under ten times. The rearrangement joins TRBV19 to TRBJ2-2; tentatively, D is TRBD1 (5 bases). V was pared by 8 bases and J by 1 base, with 11 bases between. Germline V gene data show CDR1 as LNHDA and CDR2 as SQIVND (reference sequence). The CDR3 consists of 14 residues. The CDR3 coding sequence is TGTGCCAGTTACCCAGGGCAGAACACCGGGGAGCTGTTTTTT. Protein sequence: CASYPGQNTGELFF.

This clonotype was picked up many times. The gene calls are TRBV7-9 and TRBJ2-7, with D possibly being TRBD1 (5 bases). CDR3 length: 12 amino acids. V lost 5 bases, J lost 4 bases, and 9 bases lay in between. Germline assignment: CDR1 SEHNR and CDR2 FQNEAQ (reference sequence). The CDR3 nucleotides read TGTGCCAGCAGCCCAGGGCGGTACGAGCAGTACTTC. Residues: CASSPGRYEQYF. The variable domain in full, with the rest retrieved from reference TRBV7-9 and TRBJ2-7, is DTGVSQNPRHKITKRGQNVTFRCDPISEHNRLYWYRQTLGQGPEFLTYFQNEAQLEKSRLLSDRFSAERPKGSFSTLEIQRTEQGDSAMYLCASSPGRYEQYFGPGTRLTVT.

The chain has TRBV5-1 and TRBJ2-3; TRBD2 aligns across 9 bases. J gave up 5 bases and V 4 bases, and 14 bases lay outside the gene matches. This CDR3 contains 17 residues. CDR1 and CDR2 (germline): SGHRS, YFSETQ. The DNA of the CDR3 is TGCGCCAGCAGCCAGACGGGGGCGGGAGGGCCTGGAGATACGCAGTATTTT. It is translated as CASSQTGAGGPGDTQYF.